Listed below are T cell receptor beta chains from one sample, sequenced in a study of blood T cell repertoires in COVID-19. Assay: immunoSEQ multiplex PCR; the TCRdb copy retains only in-frame clones and omits some. The profile shows 25,000 to 30,000 clones, around 87% of them singletons. The sample taken for sequencing was peripheral blood. These receptors were obtained from a man between 60 and 70 years old with acute or convalescent COVID-19. Each CDR3 is given with its conserved first and last residue. A D gene is named only where the DNA matches it firmly. The size entry is marked missing in some rows and otherwise reads once, few, many or a size class.

.	.	TRBJ2-7	TRBV28	TGTGCCAGCAGTTTATTCAGGCAGCCCTCCTACGAGCAGTACTTC	CASSLFRQPSYEQYF
.	.	TRBJ1-1	TRBV5-4	TGTGCCAGCAGCTTGGGGGGACACCCGAACACTGAAGCTTTCTTT	CASSLGGHPNTEAFF
.	.	TRBJ1-6	TRBV7-9	TGTGCCAGCAGCTTTAACTTGGGACACTTGGATAATTCACCCCTCCACTTT	CASSFNLGHLDNSPLHF
.	.	TRBJ2-1	TRBV2	TGTGCCACCTCACAGGTTCAGATGCGCGAGCAGTTCTTC	CATSQVQMREQFF
.	.	TRBJ1-1	TRBV19	TGTGCCAGTAGTATAGGCAGACAAGAAGCTTTCTTT	CASSIGRQEAFF
.	.	TRBJ2-1	TRBV6-5	TGTGCCAGCAGTTCCTCCGGAGACCCCTACAATGAGCAGTTCTTC	CASSSSGDPYNEQFF
.	.	TRBJ1-2	TRBV27	TGTGCCAGCAGTTTGGGTCCAGGGCGAGCTAACTATGGCTACACCTTC	CASSLGPGRANYGYTF
few	TRBD1	TRBJ1-2	TRBV30	TGTGCCTGGAGAAATACCAGGGACAGATCTAACTATGGCTACACCTTC	CAWRNTRDRSNYGYTF
.	.	TRBJ1-3	TRBV10-1	TGCGCCAGCAGTGAGGGGCAGCTCTCTGGAAACACCATATATTTT	CASSEGQLSGNTIYF
.	.	TRBJ2-3	TRBV7-2	TGTGCCAGCAGGAAGGGGGGGGCGAATATAGCGGATACGCAGTATTTT	CASRKGGANIADTQYF
few	.	TRBJ1-6	TRBV7-8	TGTGCCAGCAGCTTACTGGGCGGGGCCGGTTCACCCCTCCACTTT	CASSLLGGAGSPLHF
.	.	TRBJ2-1	TRBV4-1	TGCGCCAGCAGCCTTGGTAGCAATGAGCAGTTCTTC	CASSLGSNEQFF
.	TRBD2	TRBJ2-7	TRBV7-8	TGTGCCAGCAGCCGGGGACTAGCGGGGTCCACTAACTACGAGCAGTACTTC	CASSRGLAGSTNYEQYF
.	.	TRBJ1-2	TRBV7-3	TGTGCCAGCAGCTACTACTCTGCGGTCGTTAACTATGGCTACACCTTC	CASSYYSAVVNYGYTF
.	.	TRBJ2-2	TRBV9	TGTGCCAGCAGCGTAGGACTGAGCCTAACCGCGAACACCGGGGAGCTGTTTTTT	CASSVGLSLTANTGELFF
once	.	TRBJ1-2	TRBV4-1	TGCGCCAGCAGCTCCCCCCTACGAGAAGCGGAGGGCTACACCTTC	CASSSPLREAEGYTF
.	TRBD1	TRBJ1-1	TRBV29-1	TGCAGCGTTGCTACGGACAGGGCGAACACTGAAGCTTTCTTT	CSVATDRANTEAFF
.	.	TRBJ1-2	TRBV28	TGTGCCGCCGCGGGGGCTTGGTATGGCTACACCTTC	CAAAGAWYGYTF
.	TRBD1	TRBJ2-2	TRBV19	TGTGCCTCCAAAGGGGGCGTCAACACCGGGGAGCTGTTTTTT	CASKGGVNTGELFF
.	.	TRBJ1-1	TRBV19	TGTGCCAGTATTAAGACAGGGAACACTGAAGCTTTCTTT	CASIKTGNTEAFF
medium-sized	.	TRBJ1-2	TRBV6-5	TGTGCCAGCAGTTACGGTCAGGGCCTCAGTGGCTACACCTTC	CASSYGQGLSGYTF
few	.	TRBJ1-2	TRBV10-2	TGCGCCAGCAGCAAGGAGATTCCGGGACAACTCATGGGTAACTATGGCTACACCTTC	CASSKEIPGQLMGNYGYTF
.	TRBD1	TRBJ1-2	TRBV18	TGTGCCAGCTCACTACAACTCCCCGGGACAGACTATGGCTACACCTTC	CASSLQLPGTDYGYTF
.	.	TRBJ1-3	TRBV30	TGTGCCTGGAAGATAGTGGGAAACACCATATATTTT	CAWKIVGNTIYF
.	TRBD1	TRBJ1-4	TRBV28	TGTGCCAGCAGTTTAGCGCCGGGACAGGGGGGTGAAAAACTGTTTTTT	CASSLAPGQGGEKLFF
.	TRBD1	TRBJ2-7	TRBV7-2	TGTGCCAGCAGCTCCGTGGGGACAGGCAACCCCTACGAGCAGTACTTC	CASSSVGTGNPYEQYF
.	TRBD2	TRBJ2-3	TRBV28	TGTGCCAGCAGTTTCTTGGCGAGCGGGAGGATTATAGATACGCAGTATTTT	CASSFLASGRIIDTQYF
.	.	TRBJ1-2	TRBV6-5	TGTGCCAGCTCTTCCGCGACAGGCGGTCTCTATGGCTACACCTTC	CASSSATGGLYGYTF
.	TRBD1	TRBJ1-1	TRBV11-2	TGTGCCAGCACCCGGTCGGGCACAGGGGACCTGAAAGCTTTCTTT	CASTRSGTGDLKAFF
.	TRBD2	TRBJ2-1	TRBV5-6	TGTGCCAGCAGCCTAGGACTAGCTATTGGTGAGCAGTTCTTC	CASSLGLAIGEQFF
.	.	TRBJ2-5	TRBV7-8	TGTGCCAGCAGCTTTGCGGTCGAGACCCAGTACTTC	CASSFAVETQYF
.	.	TRBJ2-5	TRBV18	TGTGCCAGCTCACCATGGGAGCAGGGGCGAGAGACCCAGTACTTC	CASSPWEQGRETQYF
medium-sized	.	TRBJ1-2	TRBV7-9	TGTGCCAGCAGCCGACAGGCTGACTATGGCTACACCTTC	CASSRQADYGYTF
.	TRBD2	TRBJ2-2	TRBV7-3	TGTGCCAGCAGCTGGACTAGCACCGGGGAGCTGTTTTTT	CASSWTSTGELFF
.	.	TRBJ1-2	TRBV13	TGTGCCAGCAGCTTAGGCTGGCAGTATGGCTACACCTTC	CASSLGWQYGYTF
.	.	TRBJ1-5	TRBV18	TGTGCCAGCTCACCGGACTATAGCAATCAGCCCCAGCATTTT	CASSPDYSNQPQHF
.	.	TRBJ1-2	TRBV19	TGTGCCAGTAGTGTCTCCCGGGATAACTATGGCTACACCTTC	CASSVSRDNYGYTF
.	.	TRBJ2-4	TRBV28	TGTGCCAGCAGTTGGTCTAGCGTCGGGAACATTCAGTACTTC	CASSWSSVGNIQYF
.	.	TRBJ2-1	TRBV5-1	TGCGCCAGCAGCAGCGACTTCTCCCGCAATGAGCAGTTCTTC	CASSSDFSRNEQFF
.	.	TRBJ2-1	TRBV6-5	TGTGCCAGCAGTTACTTAGGGGGCAATGAGCAGTTCTTC	CASSYLGGNEQFF
.	.	TRBJ1-1	TRBV30	TGTGCCTACGGGGGGATCTGGACTGAAGCTTTCTTT	CAYGGIWTEAFF
.	TRBD2	TRBJ2-1	TRBV6-5	TGTGCCAGCAGTAGCCTAGCGGGAGTGTACAATGAGCAGTTCTTC	CASSSLAGVYNEQFF
.	.	TRBJ1-1	TRBV5-1	TGCGCCAGCAGCTTGGGTGCAGGGAACACTGAAGCTTTCTTT	CASSLGAGNTEAFF
.	.	TRBJ1-3	TRBV4-2	TGTGCCAGCAGCCCCTGGGGGGGGAGCTCTGGAAACACCATATATTTT	CASSPWGGSSGNTIYF
.	.	TRBJ1-1	TRBV12-5	TGTGCTAGTGGGTCGGGGTCTATTGGAGCTTTCTTT	CASGSGSIGAFF
.	.	TRBJ1-3	TRBV5-6	TGTGCCAGCAGCTTGGCAGGAAACACCATATATTTT	CASSLAGNTIYF
.	.	TRBJ1-3	TRBV19	TGTGCCAGTAGTATCAAAATCGGGTTATCTGGAAACACCATATATTTT	CASSIKIGLSGNTIYF
.	.	TRBJ2-5	TRBV24-1	TGTGCCACCAGTGATTCCGCCAGATCCCAAGAGACCCAGTACTTC	CATSDSARSQETQYF
few	.	TRBJ2-2	TRBV6-6	TGTGCCACCGGACAGATGAACACCGGGGAGCTGTTTTTT	CATGQMNTGELFF
.	TRBD2	TRBJ2-7	TRBV3-1/TRBV3-2	TGTGCCAGCAGCCAACCCGGGGGGTACGAGCAGTACTTC	CASSQPGGYEQYF